This entry features one T cell receptor beta chain sequence. As yet, its antigen is unknown. Only in-frame clones appear in the TCRdb table, and some are missing; sequencing was by immunoSEQ multiplex PCR. Seen here are approximately 150,000 clones, around 90% observed once, and the top ten hold 1.9%. Second-dose recipients at about 4 or about 12 weeks were treated as one pooled group. The CDR3 sequence is 13 residues long. V shed 4 bases and J shed 2 bases, with 9 bases lying between them. Germline assignment: CDR1 SGHRS and CDR2 YFSETQ. The data were taken from a study of T cell responses to AZD1222 COVID-19 vaccine. Broader study findings: Sampling captured repertoires only after the peak T cell response. The reported proportion of spike-specific TCRs targeting unmutated variant regions was nearly half. Across spike, vaccine-associated CD4 TCRs were found, dominant at 160-218 and 743-854.

Material: peripheral blood, obtained 28 days after the second AZD1222 dose. This TCR was recovered from an adult who received the AZD1222 COVID-19 vaccine. This rearrangement joins TRBV5-1 to TRBJ1-1, with a possible D match to TRBD1 (6 bases). CDR3: CASSGQYNTEAFF. DNA of the CDR3: TGCGCCAGCAGCGGACAGTACAACACTGAAGCTTTCTTT.